This T cell receptor (beta chain) is drawn from a study of Ad26.COV2.S vaccination and SARS-CoV-2 variants. Study summary: Among those in the COV1001 Ad26.COV2.S trial arm was the donor. The vaccine Ad26.COV2.S was put into the muscle once, or twice with 56 days between. Overall study results and limits: Possible underestimation of total T cell responses by the TCR breadth and depth analyses was noted.

The sample's treatment: some 19 received Ad26.COV2.S at low or high dose, single or two shots; roughly five received placebo; per-sample allocation not given. The samples were gathered on day 63 after the first injection of vaccine or placebo. As concerns this clone: Its antigen is unknown.

Sequenced by immunoSEQ multiplex PCR; TCRdb stores in-frame clones only, minus some. The table shows more than 300,000 clones, with around 89% occurring only once. CDR1 is MNHEY and CDR2 is SVGAGI in the germline V gene. This CDR3 has 16 amino acids. The V end was cut by 0 bases, the J end by 3 bases, with 14 bases between. The sequence came from a person aged 18 to 59 who received the Ad26.COV2.S COVID-19 vaccine or a placebo. The material was peripheral blood, obtained in a trial of Ad26.COV2.S vaccine versus placebo. The V gene is TRBV6-5, the J gene TRBJ2-5; either TRBD1 or TRBD2 may fit D (5 bases each). The CDR3 loop is CASSYSQGMREETQYF. DNA for the CDR3: TGTGCCAGCAGTTACTCGCAGGGTATGAGGGAAGAGACCCAGTACTTC.